This is a list of T cell receptor beta chains from one sample in a study of OX40 agonist ivuxolimab in advanced cancers. Only in-frame clones appear in the TCRdb table, and some are missing; sequencing was by immunoSEQ multiplex PCR. In the table there are 96,000 or so clones, about 80% of which are singletons. The sequences come from CD4+ or CD8+ T cells sorted from blood, collected in a trial of the OX40 agonist ivuxolimab. These receptors were collected from an adult with an advanced solid tumor such as melanoma, head and neck, liver or kidney cancer. CDR3s include the opening cysteine and the closing phenylalanine or tryptophan. Fields, in order: D gene, CDR3 length, V gene, J gene, clone size, CDR3 protein, CDR3 DNA. The D gene is left open where the match is weak. A row's size may be missing; if present it is once, few, many or a size class.

NA,17,TRBV23-1,TRBJ2-7,NA,CASSQSSEGRDFHEQYF,TGCGCCAGCAGTCAATCCTCGGAAGGCAGGGATTTCCACGAGCAGTACTTC
NA,13,TRBV5-1,TRBJ2-7,NA,CASSIEGAYEQYF,TGCGCCAGCAGTATTGAAGGGGCCTACGAGCAGTACTTC
NA,14,TRBV11-3,TRBJ2-2,NA,CASSFSLATPELFF,TGTGCCAGCAGCTTTAGTTTAGCGACCCCTGAGCTGTTTTTT
TRBD1,14,TRBV14,TRBJ1-1,NA,CASSGRDRDTEAFF,TGTGCCAGCAGCGGACGGGACAGGGACACTGAAGCTTTCTTT
TRBD2,14,TRBV5-1,TRBJ2-3,NA,CASSSAGVTDTQYF,TGCGCCAGCAGCTCGGCGGGAGTTACAGATACGCAGTATTTT
NA,15,TRBV5-1,TRBJ2-7,NA,CASSLWGEISYEQYF,TGCGCCAGCAGCTTGTGGGGCGAAATATCCTACGAGCAGTACTTC
TRBD1,17,TRBV9,TRBJ2-3,NA,CASSSRFSGTGIDTQYF,TGTGCCAGCAGCTCCCGATTTTCCGGGACAGGGATAGATACGCAGTATTTT
NA,15,TRBV6-5,TRBJ1-4,once,CASSSLLSTNEKLFF,TGTGCCAGCAGTTCCCTGTTATCAACTAATGAAAAACTGTTTTTT
TRBD2,17,TRBV4-1,TRBJ2-3,NA,CASSQDLTSGGGYTQYF,TGCGCCAGCAGCCAAGACCTCACTAGCGGGGGTGGATATACGCAGTATTTT
NA,13,TRBV27,TRBJ1-5,NA,CASSWGVDQPQHF,TGTGCCAGCAGCTGGGGGGTCGATCAGCCCCAGCATTTT
NA,15,TRBV11-2,TRBJ1-1,NA,CASSFSAQGRGGAFF,TGTGCCAGCAGCTTTTCGGCCCAGGGACGCGGGGGCGCTTTCTTT
TRBD1,16,TRBV9,TRBJ2-1,NA,CASSVEGAVSYNEQFF,TGTGCCAGCAGCGTAGAGGGGGCGGTCTCCTACAATGAGCAGTTCTTC
NA,13,TRBV7-6,TRBJ1-5,once,CASSPRPNQPQHF,TGTGCCAGCAGCCCCCGTCCCAATCAGCCCCAGCATTTT
NA,13,TRBV2,TRBJ2-1,few,CASSGLRDNEQFF,TGTGCCAGCAGTGGTTTGAGGGACAATGAGCAGTTCTTC
NA,13,TRBV4-3,TRBJ2-3,NA,CASSPAVVDTQYF,TGCGCCAGCAGCCCCGCCGTTGTAGATACGCAGTATTTT
TRBD2,16,TRBV6-6,TRBJ2-3,NA,CASSLLTAGGTDTQYF,TGTGCCAGCAGCCTACTCACGGCGGGGGGAACAGATACGCAGTATTTT
TRBD2,15,TRBV5-6,TRBJ2-1,few,CASTQTSLSYNEQFF,TGTGCCAGCACCCAGACTAGCCTCTCCTACAATGAGCAGTTCTTC
NA,15,TRBV5-1,TRBJ2-3,NA,CASSLSGLSTDTQYF,TGCGCCAGCAGCTTGTCGGGACTTAGCACAGATACGCAGTATTTT
TRBD1,13,TRBV6-5,TRBJ1-6,NA,CASSSGTVSPLHF,TGTGCCAGCAGCTCCGGGACAGTTTCACCCCTCCACTTT
TRBD1,17,TRBV27,TRBJ2-1,NA,CASSLGQGASSYNEQFF,TGTGCCAGCAGTTTAGGGCAGGGGGCGAGCTCCTACAATGAGCAGTTCTTC
NA,15,TRBV11-1,TRBJ2-7,NA,CASSFAGASSYEQYF,TGTGCCAGCAGCTTTGCGGGGGCGAGCTCCTACGAGCAGTACTTC
NA,13,TRBV27,TRBJ2-7,NA,CASSLGVLGEQYF,TGTGCCAGCAGTTTAGGGGTTCTGGGGGAGCAGTACTTC
NA,14,TRBV6-5,TRBJ2-7,once,CASSSAGYPYEQYF,TGTGCCAGCAGCTCAGCGGGTTACCCCTACGAGCAGTACTTC
NA,12,TRBV6-1,TRBJ2-7,NA,CASSDTTYEQYF,TGTGCCAGCAGTGACACAACCTACGAGCAGTACTTC
NA,14,TRBV7-9,TRBJ1-1,few,CASRGPWANTEAFF,TGTGCCAGCAGGGGACCTTGGGCGAACACTGAAGCTTTCTTT
TRBD2,15,TRBV2,TRBJ2-1,NA,CASRLAGGPTDEQFF,TGTGCTAGCAGACTAGCGGGAGGGCCTACGGATGAGCAGTTCTTC
NA,13,TRBV18,TRBJ1-1,few,CASSPKGETEAFF,TGTGCCAGCTCACCAAAAGGGGAAACTGAAGCTTTCTTT
NA,16,TRBV5-1,TRBJ2-4,NA,CASSSQQQLAKNIQYF,TGCGCCAGCAGCTCACAGCAGCAGCTAGCCAAAAACATTCAGTACTTC
NA,17,TRBV19,TRBJ2-2,NA,CASSISSGPANTGELFF,TGTGCCAGTAGTATAAGCTCAGGTCCCGCGAACACCGGGGAGCTGTTTTTT
NA,16,TRBV5-1,TRBJ1-1,NA,CASSLGGGRRDTEAFF,TGCGCCAGCAGCTTGGGCGGCGGAAGGAGGGACACTGAAGCTTTCTTT
NA,15,TRBV25-1,TRBJ1-2,NA,CASSDTDGRGYGYTF,TGTGCCAGCAGTGACACGGACGGGCGGGGGTATGGCTACACCTTC
NA,12,TRBV29-1,TRBJ2-7,once,CSVENGADEQYF,TGCAGCGTTGAGAACGGGGCGGACGAGCAGTACTTC
NA,14,TRBV5-1,TRBJ1-3,few,CASSLNGAGNTIYF,TGCGCCAGCAGCTTGAACGGTGCTGGAAACACCATATATTTT
TRBD2,15,TRBV12-5,TRBJ2-2,NA,CASAPGGFDTGELFF,TGTGCTAGTGCCCCCGGGGGGTTCGACACCGGGGAGCTGTTTTTT
NA,14,TRBV6-4,TRBJ1-3,NA,CARLQAGIGNTIYF,TGTGCCAGGCTACAGGCCGGCATTGGAAACACCATATATTTT
NA,14,TRBV2,TRBJ1-2,NA,CATTPGPGTYGYTF,TGTGCCACTACACCGGGACCTGGAACTTATGGCTACACCTTC
NA,13,TRBV4-1,TRBJ1-3,NA,CASSHGMRNTIYF,TGCGCCAGCAGCCATGGGATGAGAAACACCATATATTTT
TRBD1,14,TRBV5-1,TRBJ1-2,NA,CASSIGQGNYGYTF,TGCGCCAGCAGCATCGGACAGGGTAACTATGGCTACACCTTC
NA,14,TRBV12-5,TRBJ2-7,NA,CASGPWTASYEQYF,TGTGCTAGTGGTCCCTGGACTGCCTCCTACGAGCAGTACTTC
NA,15,TRBV4-1,TRBJ1-2,NA,CASSQGPEANYGYTF,TGCGCCAGCAGCCAAGGTCCCGAAGCTAACTATGGCTACACCTTC
NA,14,TRBV9,TRBJ2-7,NA,CASSQGAQTYEQYF,TGTGCCAGCAGCCAAGGGGCCCAGACCTACGAGCAGTACTTC
TRBD2,11,TRBV5-1,TRBJ2-2,few,CASGGVGELFF,TGCGCCAGTGGGGGGGTCGGAGAGCTGTTTTTT
TRBD1,15,TRBV12-5,TRBJ2-7,NA,CASGPTGFSSYEQYF,TGTGCTAGTGGTCCGACAGGGTTCAGCTCCTACGAGCAGTACTTC
NA,12,TRBV7-8,TRBJ1-6,NA,CASSLRNSPLHF,TGTGCCAGCAGCTTACGGAATTCACCCCTCCACTTT
NA,13,TRBV29-1,TRBJ2-3,NA,CSVSRLRTDTQYF,TGCAGCGTTTCCCGGCTCCGCACAGATACGCAGTATTTT
NA,13,TRBV19,TRBJ2-4,NA,CASSIGLPDIQYF,TGTGCCAGTAGTATAGGACTCCCTGACATTCAGTACTTC
NA,14,TRBV7-9,TRBJ2-7,NA,CASSLAAGAGEQYF,TGTGCCAGCAGCTTAGCGGCGGGGGCAGGGGAGCAGTACTTC
NA,15,TRBV5-1,TRBJ2-3,NA,CASQLTGVFEDTQYF,TGCGCCAGCCAACTAACGGGGGTGTTTGAGGATACGCAGTATTTT
NA,12,TRBV7-9,TRBJ1-1,NA,CASSLQVTEAFF,TGTGCCAGCAGCTTACAGGTGACTGAAGCTTTCTTT